The T cell receptor beta chain under discussion was sequenced for a study of shared clonotypes between healthy human individuals. Across the study: Donor ages ranged 18 to 49 years: a couple of women, a few men. Whole-study findings and limits: Among non-shared clonotypes, generation probabilities were lower than among those shared by all four donors.

Naive CD8 isolation took CD45RO-negative cells positively selected for CCR7 and excluded terminally differentiated effector memory CD45RA+ cells. In its sample, this clone was seen a few times. Its antigen is unidentified. Libraries were prepared by immunoSEQ multiplex PCR; TCRdb keeps only in-frame clonotypes and omits some of them. The profile shows about 2 million clones, about 95% of them singletons. Trimming took off 3 bases at V and 6 bases at J, with 11 bases between the two ends. The CDR3 contains 13 residues. Germline V gives CDR1 LGHNA, CDR2 YSLEER. This rearrangement joins TRBV4-3 to TRBJ1-2; D might be TRBD1 (6 bases). The receptor was isolated from a man in his late teens or twenties in good health. The material sequenced was naive CD8+ T cells sorted from blood. The CDR3 spells CASSQLGGDGYTF. The CDR3 DNA follows: TGCGCCAGCAGCCAGTTGGGGGGCGATGGCTACACCTTC.